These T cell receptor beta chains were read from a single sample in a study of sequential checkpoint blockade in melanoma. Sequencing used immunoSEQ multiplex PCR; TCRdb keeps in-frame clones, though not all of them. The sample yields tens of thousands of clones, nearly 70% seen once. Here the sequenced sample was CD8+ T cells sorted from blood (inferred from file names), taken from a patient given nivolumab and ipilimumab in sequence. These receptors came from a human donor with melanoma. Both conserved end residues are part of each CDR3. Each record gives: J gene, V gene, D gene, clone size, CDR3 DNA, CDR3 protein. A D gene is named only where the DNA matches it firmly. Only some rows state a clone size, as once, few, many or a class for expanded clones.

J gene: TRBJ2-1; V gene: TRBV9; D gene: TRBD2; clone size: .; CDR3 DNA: TGTGCCAGCAGCGGGGGGGGAGAGGGACGTGGCTACAATGAGCAGTTCTTC; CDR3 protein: CASSGGGEGRGYNEQFF
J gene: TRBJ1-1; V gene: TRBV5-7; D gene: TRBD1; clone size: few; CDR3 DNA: TGTGCCAGCAGCTTAACTGGGACAGGGGAGGAGAAAGCTTTCTTT; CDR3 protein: CASSLTGTGEEKAFF
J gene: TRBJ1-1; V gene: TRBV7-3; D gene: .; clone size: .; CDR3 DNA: TGTGCCAGCAGCTTAAGCGGGGGGGAAGGGCCAAACACTGAAGCTTTCTTT; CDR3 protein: CASSLSGGEGPNTEAFF
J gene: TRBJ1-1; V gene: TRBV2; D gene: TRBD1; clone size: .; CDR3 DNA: TGTGCCAGCAGCGACAGGGGGCAAACTGAAGCTTTCTTT; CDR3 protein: CASSDRGQTEAFF
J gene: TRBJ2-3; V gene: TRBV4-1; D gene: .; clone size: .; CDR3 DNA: TGCGCCAGCCGCCAGACTAGTGGTGGCGGTACGCAGTATTTT; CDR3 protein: CASRQTSGGGTQYF
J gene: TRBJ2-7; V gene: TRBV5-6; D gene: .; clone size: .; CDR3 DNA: TGTGCCAGCAGCAACGCGTTGGGACAAGGAGGCTACGAGCAGTACTTC; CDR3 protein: CASSNALGQGGYEQYF
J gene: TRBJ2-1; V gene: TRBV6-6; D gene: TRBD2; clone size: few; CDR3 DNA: TGTGCCAGCAGTGGCTCGGGGACTAGCGGGGGTGCTGAGCAGTTCTTC; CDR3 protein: CASSGSGTSGGAEQFF
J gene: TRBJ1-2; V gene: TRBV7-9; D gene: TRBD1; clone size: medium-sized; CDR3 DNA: TGTGCCAGCAGCCCCAGGGGGAGCTATGGCTACACCTTC; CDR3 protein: CASSPRGSYGYTF
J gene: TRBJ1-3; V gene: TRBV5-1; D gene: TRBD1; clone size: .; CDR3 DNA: TGCGCCAGCAGCTTGGGGGGACAGGGTCTTGGAAACACCATATATTTT; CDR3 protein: CASSLGGQGLGNTIYF
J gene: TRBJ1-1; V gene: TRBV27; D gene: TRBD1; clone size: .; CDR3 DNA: TGTGCCAGCACCCCGGGACAGGCGAACACTGAAGCTTTCTTT; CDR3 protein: CASTPGQANTEAFF
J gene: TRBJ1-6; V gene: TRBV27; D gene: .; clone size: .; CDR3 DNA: TGTGCCAGCAGTCGACTGTTGAGCTCCTATAATTCACCCCTCCACTTT; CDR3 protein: CASSRLLSSYNSPLHF
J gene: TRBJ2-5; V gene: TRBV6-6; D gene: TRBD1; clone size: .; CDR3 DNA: TGTGCCAGCAGCCACAGGGGCCCTGAAGAGACCCAGTACTTC; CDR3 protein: CASSHRGPEETQYF
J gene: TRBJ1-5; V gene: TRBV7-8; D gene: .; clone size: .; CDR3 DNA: TGTGCCAGCAGCTTAGAGAGGCAGTTTGCTCAGCCCCAGCATTTT; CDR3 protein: CASSLERQFAQPQHF
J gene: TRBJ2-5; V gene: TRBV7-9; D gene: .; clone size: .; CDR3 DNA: TGTGCCAGCAGCTTGAGGTTGCGGGGAGAGACCCAGTACTTC; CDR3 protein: CASSLRLRGETQYF
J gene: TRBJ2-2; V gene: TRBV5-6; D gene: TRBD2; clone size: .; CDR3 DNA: TGTGCCAGCACCGGGGGGGATACGAACACCGGGGAGCTGTTTTTT; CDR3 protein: CASTGGDTNTGELFF
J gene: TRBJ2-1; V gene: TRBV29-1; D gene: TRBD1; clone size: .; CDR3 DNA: TGCAGCGTTTCCGGGACAGGGTCCTACAATGAGCAGTTCTTC; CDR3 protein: CSVSGTGSYNEQFF
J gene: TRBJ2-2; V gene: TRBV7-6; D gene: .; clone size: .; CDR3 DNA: TGTGCCAGCAGCTTATACAGCAACACCGGGGAGCTGTTTTTT; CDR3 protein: CASSLYSNTGELFF
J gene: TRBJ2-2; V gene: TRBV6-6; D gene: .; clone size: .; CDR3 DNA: TGTGCCAGCAGTTTCATCACCGGGGAGCTGTTTTTT; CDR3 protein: CASSFITGELFF
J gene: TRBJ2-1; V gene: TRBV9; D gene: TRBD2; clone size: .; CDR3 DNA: TGTGCCAGCAGGGGGAGGGATGAGCAGTTCTTC; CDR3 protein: CASRGRDEQFF
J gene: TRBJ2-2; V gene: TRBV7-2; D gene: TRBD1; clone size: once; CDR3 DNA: TGTGCCAGCAGCAACCGGGACAGTCAAGCCGGGGAGCTGTTTTTT; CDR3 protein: CASSNRDSQAGELFF
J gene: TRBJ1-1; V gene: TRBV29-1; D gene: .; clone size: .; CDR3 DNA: TGCAGCGCTGTCCATGGGAGGGAAGCTTTCTTT; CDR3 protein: CSAVHGREAFF
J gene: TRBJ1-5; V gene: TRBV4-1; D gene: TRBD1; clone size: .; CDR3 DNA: TGCGCCAGCAGCCTAGGGACAGGTTATCAGCCCCAGCATTTT; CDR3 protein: CASSLGTGYQPQHF
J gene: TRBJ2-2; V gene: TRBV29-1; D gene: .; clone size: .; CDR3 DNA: TGCAGCGTTGAAGAGGGCCCCGGGGAGCTGTTTTTT; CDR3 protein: CSVEEGPGELFF
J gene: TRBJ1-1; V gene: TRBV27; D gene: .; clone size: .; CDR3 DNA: TGTGCCAGCAGTCTAGGCTCGAACACTGAAGCTTTCTTT; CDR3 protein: CASSLGSNTEAFF
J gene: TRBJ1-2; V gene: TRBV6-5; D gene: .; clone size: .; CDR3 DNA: TGTGCCAGCGGGAGATACTATGGCTACACCTTC; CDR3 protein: CASGRYYGYTF
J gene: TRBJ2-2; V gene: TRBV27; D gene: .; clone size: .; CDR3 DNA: TGTGCCAGCAGTTTCGCGGGGGCCACCGGGGAGCTGTTTTTT; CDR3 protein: CASSFAGATGELFF
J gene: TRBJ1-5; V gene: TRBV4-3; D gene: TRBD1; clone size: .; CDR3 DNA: TGCGCCAGCAGCCAGGACAGGGGGGTTCAGCCCCAGCATTTT; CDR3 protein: CASSQDRGVQPQHF
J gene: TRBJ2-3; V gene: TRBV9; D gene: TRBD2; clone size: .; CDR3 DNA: TGTGCCAGCAGTCATCCACCTAGCGGGGGGGCAGATACGCAGTATTTT; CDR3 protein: CASSHPPSGGADTQYF
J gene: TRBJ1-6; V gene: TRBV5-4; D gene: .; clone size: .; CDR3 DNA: TGTGCCAGCAGCTCCGACGGGTCGGGGTCACCCCTCCACTTT; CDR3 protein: CASSSDGSGSPLHF
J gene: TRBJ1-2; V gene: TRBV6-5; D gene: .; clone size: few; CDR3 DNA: TGTGCCAGCAGCCGAGACAGAACCTATGGCTACACCTTC; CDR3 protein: CASSRDRTYGYTF
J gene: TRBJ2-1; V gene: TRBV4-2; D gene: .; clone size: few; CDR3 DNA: TGTGCCAGCAGCGTAGCCGGTAGCGCGGCCGGTGAGCAGTTCTTC; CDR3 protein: CASSVAGSAAGEQFF
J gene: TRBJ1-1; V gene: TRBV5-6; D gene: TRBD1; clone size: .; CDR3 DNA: TGTGCCAGCAGCCTAGGACAGGGAGGTGAAGCTTTCTTT; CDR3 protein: CASSLGQGGEAFF
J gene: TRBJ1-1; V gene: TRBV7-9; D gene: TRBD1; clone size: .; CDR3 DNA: TGTGCCAGCAGCTCGGGACAGGGGGCGGTTACAGCTTTCTTT; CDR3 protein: CASSSGQGAVTAFF
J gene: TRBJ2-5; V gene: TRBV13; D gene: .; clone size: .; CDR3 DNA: TGTGCCAGCAGCTCCGAGGTAGAAAAGACCCAGTACTTC; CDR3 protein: CASSSEVEKTQYF
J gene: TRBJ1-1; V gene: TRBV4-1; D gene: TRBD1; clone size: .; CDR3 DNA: TGCGCCAGCAGCCACGCACCAGGGACAGTATCCACTGAAGCTTTCTTT; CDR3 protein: CASSHAPGTVSTEAFF
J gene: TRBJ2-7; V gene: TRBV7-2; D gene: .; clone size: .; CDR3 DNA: TGTGCCAGCAGCTTGGGGCTAGGTGGGGAGCAGTACTTC; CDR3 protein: CASSLGLGGEQYF
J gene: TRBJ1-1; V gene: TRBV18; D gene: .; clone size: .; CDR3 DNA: TGTGCCAGCTCACTCGGGACATCGAACACTGAAGCTTTCTTT; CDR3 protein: CASSLGTSNTEAFF